A selection of T cell receptor beta chains follows, all from one sample in a study of blood T cell repertoires in COVID-19. Here immunoSEQ multiplex PCR was the method, and the copy in TCRdb shows in-frame clones only, minus some. Among over 300,000 clones listed, about four fifths were seen once. The sample taken for sequencing was peripheral blood. The receptors were sampled from a woman in her fifties or sixties with acute or convalescent COVID-19. Each CDR3 is given with its conserved first and last residue. A D gene is named only where the DNA matches it firmly. Rows give clone size only sometimes, using once, few, many, or a class for an expanded clone.

d_gene	v_gene	j_gene	abundance	CDR3nt	CDR3aa
TRBD1	TRBV2	TRBJ2-1	.	TGTGCCAGCAGTATTCGACAGGGCCAGGGTAGTGAGCAGTTCTTC	CASSIRQGQGSEQFF
.	TRBV20-1	TRBJ2-1	.	TGCAGTGCCAGTAGGGAGGAGCAGTTCTTC	CSASREEQFF
.	TRBV3-1/TRBV3-2	TRBJ1-2	.	TGTGCCAGCAGCCCACCTCCAGTTTGGACCTTC	CASSPPPVWTF
TRBD2	TRBV29-1	TRBJ2-1	.	TGCAGCGTTGGACTAGCGGGAAAACCACAGTTCTTC	CSVGLAGKPQFF
TRBD2	TRBV15	TRBJ2-5	once	TGTGCCACCAGCAGAGATATAAGCGGGGGGCCGAGAGAGACCCAGTACTTC	CATSRDISGGPRETQYF
.	TRBV4-1	TRBJ2-1	.	TGCGCCAGCAGCCAAGGAGCGGTAACCTACAATGAGCAGTTCTTC	CASSQGAVTYNEQFF
TRBD1	TRBV5-1	TRBJ1-4	.	TGCGCCAGCAGCTCTCGGCCGGGACAGCCTAATGAAAAACTGTTTTTT	CASSSRPGQPNEKLFF
.	TRBV19	TRBJ2-7	.	TGTGCCAGTAGTATCGGGGCAGGGGGGCCCTACGAGCAGTACTTC	CASSIGAGGPYEQYF
.	TRBV19	TRBJ2-6	.	TGTGCCAGTAGTGTAAATACAGGCGGAGCCTCTGGGGCCAACGTCCTGACTTTC	CASSVNTGGASGANVLTF
.	TRBV5-6	TRBJ2-1	.	TGTGCCAGCAGCTTGGACCGGGTGTCCTACAATGAGCAGTTCTTC	CASSLDRVSYNEQFF
.	TRBV5-5	TRBJ2-3	.	TGTGCCAGCAGCTTAGGAAGGATAGCTAGCACAGATACGCAGTATTTT	CASSLGRIASTDTQYF
.	TRBV6-5	TRBJ2-2	.	TGTGCCACTCAGGCTGCGGGCACCGGGGAGCTGTTTTTT	CATQAAGTGELFF
TRBD1	TRBV5-1	TRBJ1-3	.	TGCGCCAGCAGGGGGACAGGTGGAAATATATTGAATTTT	CASRGTGGNILNF
TRBD1	TRBV10-1	TRBJ1-1	.	TGCGCCAGCAGTGACTCGGACAGGGGGCACACTGAAGCTTTCTTT	CASSDSDRGHTEAFF
.	TRBV28	TRBJ1-2	.	TGTGCCAGCAGTTTATCAGGGAATGGCTACACCTTC	CASSLSGNGYTF
.	TRBV10-1	TRBJ2-5	.	TGCGCCAGCAGTGAGAGGGGGTCTCGGGAGACCCAGTACTTC	CASSERGSRETQYF
TRBD1	TRBV4-2	TRBJ2-1	.	TGTGCCAGCAGCCAGGTACCGGGACAGGTCCTGGGCAATGAGCAGTTCTTC	CASSQVPGQVLGNEQFF
TRBD1	TRBV10-3	TRBJ2-7	.	TGTGCCATCAGTTTCGGGACAGCCCCCTACGAGCAGTACTTC	CAISFGTAPYEQYF
TRBD1	TRBV9	TRBJ2-7	.	TGTGCCAGCAGCGTAGGGGGACAGGTCACCTACGAGCAGTACTTC	CASSVGGQVTYEQYF
.	TRBV3-1/TRBV3-2	TRBJ1-4	.	TGTGCCAGCAGCCAAGATCAGAGGAATGAAAAACTGTTTTTT	CASSQDQRNEKLFF
TRBD2	TRBV30	TRBJ2-7	few	TGTGCCTGGCGCCCTAGCGGGTCCTCCTACGAGCAGTACTTC	CAWRPSGSSYEQYF
.	TRBV3-1/TRBV3-2	TRBJ1-6	.	TGTGCCAGCAGCCAAGGTGATCAGGGGCAGTCACCCCTCCACTTT	CASSQGDQGQSPLHF
.	TRBV12-3/TRBV12-4	TRBJ2-1	.	TGTGCCAGCAGTTTAGGCGGGGTTGCGGGGTTCTTC	CASSLGGVAGFF
.	TRBV6-5	TRBJ1-3	.	TGTGCCAGCAGTTACTCTTGGAGTCCTGGAAACACCATATATTTT	CASSYSWSPGNTIYF
.	TRBV4-1	TRBJ1-4	.	TGCGCCAGCAGCCAAGACGGTGAAAAACTGTTTTTT	CASSQDGEKLFF
.	TRBV19	TRBJ1-4	.	TGTGCCAGTAGAGCCGAGAATCGCGGGGTGTTTTTT	CASRAENRGVFF
TRBD1	TRBV10-3	TRBJ2-1	.	TGTGCCATCAGAGGACAGGGGTTCTGGGGGCAGTTCTTC	CAIRGQGFWGQFF
TRBD2	TRBV5-1	TRBJ2-1	.	TGCGCCAGCAGCTTGGGTACGCTAGCGGGGAATGAGCAGTTCTTC	CASSLGTLAGNEQFF
.	TRBV2	TRBJ2-5	.	TGTGCCAGCAGTGTTCCTCAAGAGACCCAGTACTTC	CASSVPQETQYF
.	TRBV6-1	TRBJ2-5	.	TGTGCCAGCAGTGATCAAGGGCGGGGGACCCAGTACTTC	CASSDQGRGTQYF
TRBD1	TRBV2	TRBJ1-5	.	TGTGCCAGCAGACAGGGGGCGGTTCAGCCCCAGCATTTT	CASRQGAVQPQHF
.	TRBV7-2	TRBJ2-1	.	TGTGCCAGCAGCTTAGCGCGGATAGCGACTTTCAATGAGCAGTTCTTC	CASSLARIATFNEQFF
TRBD1	TRBV7-2	TRBJ1-5	.	TGTGCCAGCAGCCAGACAGGGGGCAATCAGCCCCAGCATTTT	CASSQTGGNQPQHF
TRBD2	TRBV5-4	TRBJ2-1	.	TGTGCCAGCAGCTTGAAGAGCGGGAGGGCCTACAATGAGCAGTTCTTC	CASSLKSGRAYNEQFF
.	TRBV5-5	TRBJ1-5	.	TGTGCCAGCAGCCTGAGTAGCAATCAGCCCCAGCATTTT	CASSLSSNQPQHF
.	TRBV6-5	TRBJ2-5	.	TGTGCCAGCAACCCTGGCGGGTGGGAGACCCAGTACTTC	CASNPGGWETQYF
.	TRBV19	TRBJ1-1	.	TGTGCCAGTAGTATGGTTGGAGGGATCACTGAAGCTTTCTTT	CASSMVGGITEAFF
.	TRBV4-1	TRBJ2-1	.	TGCGCCAGCAGCCAAGGGCAGGCCCAGGGTTACAATGAGCAGTTCTTC	CASSQGQAQGYNEQFF
.	TRBV5-1	TRBJ1-1	few	TGCGCCAGCAGCGTCGACGGGGGGAACACTGAAGCTTTCTTT	CASSVDGGNTEAFF
.	TRBV19	TRBJ1-1	.	TGTGCCAGTAGCCTCCACAGGGTCTCGGGCATCATGAACACTGAAGCTTTCTTT	CASSLHRVSGIMNTEAFF
TRBD2	TRBV6-5	TRBJ2-1	few	TGTGCCAGCAGTTACCTCGGACTAGTGGACGGCAATGAGCAGTTCTTC	CASSYLGLVDGNEQFF
TRBD2	TRBV19	TRBJ2-1	.	TGTGCCACTCGAGGAACTAGCGGGGCCAATGAGCAGTTCTTC	CATRGTSGANEQFF
TRBD1	TRBV10-1	TRBJ1-1	.	TGCGCCAGCAGTGCCGGACAGGCGAGCACTGAAGCTTTCTTT	CASSAGQASTEAFF
.	TRBV6-4	TRBJ2-7	.	TGTGCCAGCAGTGTGTCCGGCGAGCAGTACTTC	CASSVSGEQYF
.	TRBV18	TRBJ2-5	few	TGTGCCAGCTCACCACCGGGCAGGGAAGAGACCCAGTACTTC	CASSPPGREETQYF
TRBD1	TRBV2	TRBJ1-4	once	TGTGCCAGCAGGGGACAGGGTCGGAGTGAAAAACTGTTTTTT	CASRGQGRSEKLFF
.	TRBV27	TRBJ1-4	.	TGTGCCAGCACCCTATGGGGGGGCGGAGGAGGGGAACTGTTTTTT	CASTLWGGGGGELFF
.	TRBV9	TRBJ1-6	.	TGTGCCAGCAGCCCGCAGGGGTTAAATAATTCACCCCTCCACTTT	CASSPQGLNNSPLHF
.	TRBV7-2	TRBJ1-2	.	TGTGCCAGCAGCTTTAGGCCGGACAGCAACTATGGCTACACCTTC	CASSFRPDSNYGYTF
TRBD1	TRBV5-1	TRBJ2-2	few	TGCGCCAGCAGCTTGGAAGGCAGGGGGCTCACCGGGGAGCTGTTTTTT	CASSLEGRGLTGELFF
.	TRBV12-5	TRBJ2-7	.	TGTGCTAGTGGCCAGACTACAGGGGGGGCCACCTACGAGCAGTACTTC	CASGQTTGGATYEQYF
TRBD1	TRBV11-2	TRBJ1-2	.	TGTGCCAGCAGACCCCGGGACAGTGAAGGCTACACCTTC	CASRPRDSEGYTF
TRBD2	TRBV7-3	TRBJ2-1	.	TGTGCCAGCAGCTCACCGGGACTAGCGGACAATGAGCAGTTCTTC	CASSSPGLADNEQFF
.	TRBV6-4	TRBJ1-5	.	TGTGCCAGCAGTGACTCTGCGGGGACGGAGCCCCAGCATTTT	CASSDSAGTEPQHF
.	TRBV11-2	TRBJ2-5	.	TGTGCCAGCAGCTTAGATGGGGCGCAGGGCGCCCAGTACTTC	CASSLDGAQGAQYF